The entry below gives a single T cell receptor (beta chain) sequence along with its context. Antigen unknown. Naive CD45RA+ and memory CD45RA-negative subsets were split from CD4+ cells. The data stem from a study of shared clonotypes between healthy human individuals. Study at large: Every donor yielded three CD4 naive, three CD4 memory, two CD8 naive and one CD8 memory plate. Whole-study findings and limits: Rarefaction analysis demonstrated incomplete sorted-subset sequencing notwithstanding large depth.

Assay used: immunoSEQ multiplex PCR; TCRdb lists only in-frame clones, some missing. The data show some 2,500,000 clones, around 92% seen once. This CDR3 is 15 amino acids long. The V gene lost 5 bases and the J gene lost 6 bases, with 20 bases spanning the gap. The germline V gene has CDR1 SGHAT and CDR2 FQNNGV. Material: naive CD4+ T cells from PBMCs. Subset here: CD45RA+ positively selected. The rearrangement joins TRBV11-2 to TRBJ2-7; tentative D call: TRBD2 (5 bases). The TCR originated in a man younger than 30 in good health. Some clones in this sample may be carry-over from other donors' samples. The chain's CDR3 is CASSPGYGGRIEQYF. The CDR3 bases are TGTGCCAGCAGCCCCGGATATGGAGGTAGGATCGAGCAGTACTTC.